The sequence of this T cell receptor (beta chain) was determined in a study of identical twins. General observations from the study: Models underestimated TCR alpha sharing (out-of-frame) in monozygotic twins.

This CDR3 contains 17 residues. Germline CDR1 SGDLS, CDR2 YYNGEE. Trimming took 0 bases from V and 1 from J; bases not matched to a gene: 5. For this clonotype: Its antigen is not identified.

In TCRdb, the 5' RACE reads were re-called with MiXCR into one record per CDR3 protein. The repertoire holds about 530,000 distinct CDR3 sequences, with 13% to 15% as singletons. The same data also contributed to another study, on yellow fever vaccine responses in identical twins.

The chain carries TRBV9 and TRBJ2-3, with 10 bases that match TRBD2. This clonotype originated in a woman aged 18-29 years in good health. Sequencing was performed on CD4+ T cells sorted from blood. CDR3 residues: CASSVAPSGSRTDTQYF. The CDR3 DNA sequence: TGTGCCAGCAGCGTAGCCCCTAGCGGGAGCCGCACAGATACGCAGTATTTT.